These T cell receptor beta chains were read from a single sample in a study of T cells in Graves' hyperthyroidism and ophthalmopathy. TCRdb called the multiplex PCR reads again in MiXCR, with one record for every CDR3 protein. The sample records some 580,000 distinct CDR3 sequences, about a sixth being singletons. Sequencing used blood. These receptors originate from a middle-aged woman with Graves' ophthalmopathy. The CDR3 runs from the conserved cysteine through the conserved F or W. A D gene is named only where the DNA matches it firmly. The listing skips clone size in some rows; elsewhere it reads once, few, many or a size class.

D gene,clone size,J gene,V gene,CDR3 protein
TRBD2,many,TRBJ2-3,TRBV27,CASSRRTSGGPRSTDTQYF
TRBD1,few,TRBJ2-7,TRBV19,CASSIGTGGAYEQYF
NA,many,TRBJ1-2,TRBV20-1,CSARAGLYGYTF
NA,NA,TRBJ2-1,TRBV7-3,CASSLTGVGVRNEQFF
TRBD1,many,TRBJ2-1,TRBV15,CATSRDGPGGSYNEQFF
TRBD1,many,TRBJ2-1,TRBV28,CASSLLGQGVNNEQFF
NA,few,TRBJ2-1,TRBV7-9,CASSPRRAGSYDEQFF
TRBD1,many,TRBJ1-5,TRBV7-8,CASSFGTGNQPQHF
TRBD1,NA,TRBJ1-5,TRBV15,CATSRDQGDQPQHF
TRBD1,NA,TRBJ2-5,TRBV29-1,CSVRTGGQETQYF
NA,NA,TRBJ2-7,TRBV20-1,CSARDGKRAYF
TRBD2,many,TRBJ2-2,TRBV5-1,CASSSSGRVDTGELFF
NA,few,TRBJ2-7,TRBV2,CASTRSLSYEQYF
NA,NA,TRBJ2-7,TRBV29-1,CSVEDSDKTASYEQYF
NA,many,TRBJ2-7,TRBV29-1,CSVGTPSSYEQYF
NA,many,TRBJ2-7,TRBV20-1,CSARERQTAYEQYF
NA,once,TRBJ1-1,TRBV29-1,CSGRKTGNTEAFF
NA,many,TRBJ1-1,TRBV2,CASRDARGGEAFF
NA,few,TRBJ2-1,TRBV4-1,CASTSAQGRNEQFF
TRBD1,few,TRBJ2-7,TRBV4-1,CASSQVVGTASYEQYF
NA,many,TRBJ1-2,TRBV2,CASSLQGVNYGYTF
NA,many,TRBJ2-1,TRBV2,CASSQRHGFRSDNEQFF